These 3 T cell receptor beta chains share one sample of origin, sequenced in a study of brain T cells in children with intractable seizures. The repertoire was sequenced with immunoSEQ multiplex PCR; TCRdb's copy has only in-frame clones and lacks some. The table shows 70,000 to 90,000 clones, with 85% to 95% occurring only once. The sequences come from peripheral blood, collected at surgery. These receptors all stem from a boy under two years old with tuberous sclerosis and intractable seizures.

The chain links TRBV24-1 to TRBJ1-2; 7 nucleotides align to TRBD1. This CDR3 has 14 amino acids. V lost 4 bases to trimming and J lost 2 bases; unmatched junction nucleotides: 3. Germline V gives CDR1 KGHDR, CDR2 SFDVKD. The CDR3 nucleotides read TGTGCCACCAGTGACTTGGGACAGAACTATGGCTACACCTTC. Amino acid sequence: CATSDLGQNYGYTF.

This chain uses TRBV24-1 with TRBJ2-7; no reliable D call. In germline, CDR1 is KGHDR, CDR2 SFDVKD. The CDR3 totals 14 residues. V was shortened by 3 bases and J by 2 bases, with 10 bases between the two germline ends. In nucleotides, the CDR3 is TGTGCCACCAGTGATAACCTTCGACCCTACGAGCAGTACTTC. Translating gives CATSDNLRPYEQYF.

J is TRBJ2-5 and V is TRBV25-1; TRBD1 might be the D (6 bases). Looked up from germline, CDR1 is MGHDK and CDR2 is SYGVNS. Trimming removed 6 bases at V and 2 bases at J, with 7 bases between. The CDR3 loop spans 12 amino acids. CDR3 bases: TGTGCCAGCAGCAGGGGACAAGAGACCCAGTACTTC. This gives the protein CASSRGQETQYF.